These 16 T cell receptor beta chains came from one sample sequenced in a study of blood T cell repertoires in COVID-19. Method: immunoSEQ multiplex PCR; TCRdb's copy keeps in-frame clones and lacks some. The table has 150,000 or so clones, less than 85% seen once. Sequencing was done on a sample of peripheral blood. Source of these receptors: a woman older than 75 with acute or convalescent COVID-19.

The V and J genes are TRBV19 and TRBJ2-3; TRBD2 matches at 8 bases. From germline, CDR1 is LNHDA and CDR2 SQIVND (reference sequence). The J segment lost 2 bases and the V segment lost 9 bases, leaving 4 bases of the junction unmatched. The CDR3 spans 13 residues. CDR3 coding DNA: TGTGCCAGCCGGACTAGCTCCACAGATACGCAGTATTTT. Its protein is CASRTSSTDTQYF. The entire variable domain, with the rest obtained from reference TRBV19 and TRBJ2-3, is as follows: DGGITQSPKYLFRKEGQNVTLSCEQNLNHDAMYWYRQDPGQGLRLIYYSQIVNDFQKGDIAEGYSVSREKKESFPLTVTSAQKNPTAFYLCASRTSSTDTQYFGPGTRLTVL.

This clone has only a few counts. The chain carries TRBV6-5 and TRBJ2-3, with 7 bases that match TRBD1. CDR3 length: 16 residues. The V gene's germline CDR1 is MNHEY and CDR2 SVGAGI. The trim removed 0 bases at V and 2 bases at J, leaving 5 bases unmatched. CDR3 loop: CASSYSRDSYTDTQYF. CDR3 bases: TGTGCCAGCAGTTACTCAAGGGACAGCTACACAGATACGCAGTATTTT.

The rearrangement uses TRBV10-1 and TRBJ2-7, with 9 bases aligning to TRBD1. This CDR3 is built from 14 residues. In germline, CDR1 is WNHNN, CDR2 SYGVQD (reference sequence). With V trimmed by 2 bases and J by 6 bases, 5 bases remained unmatched. CDR3 DNA sequence: TGCGCCAGCAGTGAGGGGACAGGGTTTCTCGAGCAGTACTTC. Translation gives CASSEGTGFLEQYF.

This chain connects TRBV28 to TRBJ2-3; D is undetermined. The V gene's germline CDR1 is MDHEN and CDR2 SYDVKM. This CDR3 region has 13 residues. V was shortened by 4 bases and J by 4 bases, with 9 bases between the two germline ends. The CDR3 DNA sequence: TGTGCCAGCAGTTCCTCCTCCCCAGATACGCAGTATTTT. Translation: CASSSSSPDTQYF.

The chain links TRBV7-2 to TRBJ1-1; TRBD1 matches at 7 bases. The CDR3 runs to 15 residues. Germline CDR1 is SGHTA and CDR2 is FQGNSA. Unmatched junction bases numbered 8, after V lost 7 bases and J lost 0 bases. The CDR3 protein is CASTPGGRMNTEAFF. DNA of the CDR3: TGTGCCAGCACCCCAGGGGGGAGGATGAACACTGAAGCTTTCTTT. The full variable domain, rest sourced from reference TRBV7-2 and TRBJ1-1, is GAGVSQSPSNKVTEKGKDVELRCDPISGHTALYWYRQSLGQGLEFLIYFQGNSAPDKSGLPSDRFSAERTGGSVSTLTIQRTQQEDSAVYLCASTPGGRMNTEAFFGQGTRLTVV.

This clone came up once. This rearrangement joins TRBV7-9 to TRBJ2-6, with TRBD1 matching over 8 bases. The germline gives CDR1 SEHNR, CDR2 FQNEAQ (reference sequence). The length of the CDR3 is 17 residues. Trimming took 5 bases from V and 1 from J; bases not matched to a gene: 7. The CDR3 DNA is TGTGCCAGCAGCCAAGACAGGGGTTTTTCTGGGGCCAACGTCCTGACTTTC. Translated, it gives CASSQDRGFSGANVLTF.

The rearrangement links TRBV18 to TRBJ2-5, with D unresolved. Germline lookup yields CDR1 KGHSH and CDR2 LQKENI. Trimming cost V 4 bases and J 0 bases, with 9 bases left between them. The CDR3 is 14 amino acids. CDR3 bases: TGTGCCAGCTCACTGCGGAAAGACCAAGAGACCCAGTACTTC. This sequence encodes CASSLRKDQETQYF.

This chain connects TRBV2 to TRBJ2-7; TRBD2 might be the D (6 bases). Germline V gene sequence: CDR1 SNHLY, CDR2 FYNNEI. The CDR3 spans 13 residues. Deletions cut 8 bases from V and 2 bases from J, with 13 bases between. The CDR3 loop reads CASRGTSTYEQYF. The CDR3 DNA is TGTGCCAGCCGGGGGACTTCCACCTACGAGCAGTACTTC.

The V gene is TRBV18, the J gene TRBJ2-5; possibly TRBD2 for D (6 bases). Between the trimmed V and J ends, which lost 2 bases and 4 bases, there was a span of 17 bases. The germline CDR1 and CDR2 sequences are KGHSH and LQKENI. CDR3 length: 16 residues. The CDR3 region has the DNA TGTGCCAGCTCACCAATGCAGGGACGAGCGGGAGAGACCCAGTACTTC. Translated, it gives CASSPMQGRAGETQYF.

The chain couples TRBV10-3 to TRBJ2-2; D call uncertain. CDR3 length: 15 residues. Germline-derived CDR1 and CDR2 are ENHRY and SYGVKD. Trimming removed 3 bases from V and 1 base from J, with 9 bases in between. This CDR3 is CAISDLIRNTGELFF. The CDR3 nucleotides are TGTGCCATCAGTGACCTAATTCGGAACACCGGGGAGCTGTTTTTT.

This clone was recorded a few times. V usage is TRBV2 and J usage is TRBJ1-1; D is possibly TRBD1 (5 bases). V lost 7 bases and J lost 1, with 10 bases in between. Germline V gives CDR1 SNHLY, CDR2 FYNNEI. This CDR3 has 13 residues. The CDR3 loop is CASNTDRNTEAFF. CDR3 nucleotide sequence: TGTGCCAGCAACACAGACAGGAACACTGAAGCTTTCTTT.

The table lists this clone with a count of one. The chain is built from TRBV5-1 and TRBJ2-2; 7 nucleotides align to TRBD2. Germline V gene lookup returns CDR1 SGHRS and CDR2 YFSETQ. V lost 7 bases to trimming and J lost 4 bases; unmatched junction nucleotides: 13. CDR3 size: 16 residues. DNA for the CDR3: TGCGCCAGCGGCACGGAGGGAGGGATTGTCACCGGGGAGCTGTTTTTT. This gives the protein CASGTEGGIVTGELFF.

The chain is built from TRBV28 and TRBJ2-3; 9 bases agree with TRBD2. Germline V lookup: CDR1 MDHEN, CDR2 SYDVKM. The CDR3 extends over 15 amino acids. The J segment lost 1 base and the V segment lost 2 bases, leaving 1 base of the junction unmatched. In nucleotides, the CDR3 is TGTGCCAGCAGTTTAGCGGGAGGGCGCACAGATACGCAGTATTTT. This gives the protein CASSLAGGRTDTQYF. The full variable domain, its missing parts supplied by reference TRBV28 and TRBJ2-3, is DVKVTQSSRYLVKRTGEKVFLECVQDMDHENMFWYRQDPGLGLRLIYFSYDVKMKEKGDIPEGYSVSREKKERFSLILESASTNQTSMYLCASSLAGGRTDTQYFGPGTRLTVL.

This clone was seen only once. This chain joins TRBV9 and TRBJ1-6, with a possible D match to TRBD1 (6 bases). Trimming left V 0 bases short and J 9 bases short, with 7 bases between. The CDR3 loop spans 13 amino acids. Germline V CDR1 and CDR2: SGDLS, YYNGEE. The CDR3 region is CASSVGGLSPLHF. CDR3 nucleotides: TGTGCCAGCAGCGTAGGGGGGCTTTCACCCCTCCACTTT. Together with reference TRBV9 and TRBJ1-6, the CDR3 gives the full variable domain: DSGVTQTPKHLITATGQRVTLRCSPRSGDLSVYWYQQSLDQGLQFLIQYYNGEERAKGNILERFSAQQFPDLHSELNLSSLELGDSALYFCASSVGGLSPLHFGNGTRLTVT.

The chain combines TRBV30 with TRBJ1-5; D ambiguous. Per the germline V gene, CDR1 is GTSNPN and CDR2 is SVGIG (reference sequence). There are 14 residues in the CDR3. Trimming cost V 2 bases and J 4 bases, with 12 bases left between them. CDR3 bases: TGTGCCTGGAGTCTACAGCAGTTTAATCAGCCCCAGCATTTT. Its protein is CAWSLQQFNQPQHF. Full variable domain (rest looked up from reference TRBV30 and TRBJ1-5): SQTIHQWPATLVQPVGSPLSLECTVEGTSNPNLYWYRQAAGRGLQLLFYSVGIGQISSEVPQNLSASRPQDRQFILSSKKLLLSDSGFYLCAWSLQQFNQPQHFGDGTRLSIL.

The chain has TRBV11-2 and TRBJ2-7; tentative D call: TRBD1 (5 bases). The germline V and J ends were trimmed by 5 bases and 6 bases, with 11 bases remaining between them. This CDR3 is built from 12 residues. Germline loops: CDR1 SGHAT, CDR2 FQNNGV. CDR3: CASSPVGVEQYF. CDR3 coding DNA: TGTGCCAGCAGCCCGGTAGGGGTCGAGCAGTACTTC.